Listed below are T cell receptor beta chains from one sample, sequenced in a study of cytomegalovirus exposure and HLA in healthy donors. The method was immunoSEQ multiplex PCR; TCRdb's version includes in-frame clones alone and lacks a portion of them. The repertoire table contains some 150,000 clones. Specimen: PBMCs. Receptor source: a woman younger than 35 in good health and CMV-seropositive. CDR3s include the opening cysteine and the closing phenylalanine or tryptophan. D genes are given only for firm matches.

j_call d_call v_call cdr3_nt cdr3_aa
TRBJ2-5 TRBD2 TRBV5-5 TGTGCCAGCAGCTATGGACTAGCGGGGGGGGAGACCCAGTACTTC CASSYGLAGGETQYF
TRBJ2-7 . TRBV23-1 TGCGCCAGCAGAGTCGACAGCGCCTACGAGCAGTACTTC CASRVDSAYEQYF
TRBJ2-7 TRBD1 TRBV6-6 TGTGCCAGCGGTGGGGGACAGACCCTCTCCTACGAGCAGTACTTC CASGGGQTLSYEQYF
TRBJ1-2 TRBD1 TRBV7-8 TGTGCCAGCAGCCGGGACAGCAAATATGGCTACACCTTC CASSRDSKYGYTF
TRBJ1-5 . TRBV27 TGTGCCAGCAGTGAGGATCACAACAATCAGCCCCAGCATTTT CASSEDHNNQPQHF
TRBJ2-1 TRBD2 TRBV18 TGTGCCAGCTCACCACGGAGGGGGACTAGCGGGAACAATGAGCAGTTCTTC CASSPRRGTSGNNEQFF
TRBJ2-7 TRBD2 TRBV6-1 TGTGCCAGCAGTGGGGGGGGGACGTACCGGGTACCCTACGAGCAGTACTTC CASSGGGTYRVPYEQYF
TRBJ2-7 TRBD1 TRBV5-5 TGTGCCAGCAGCTTGGGCGACAGGGCACTCTACGAGCAGTACTTC CASSLGDRALYEQYF
TRBJ1-2 TRBD1 TRBV30 TGTGCCTGGAGTGTTGGGGGCAGGGGGCCTGGCTACACCTTC CAWSVGGRGPGYTF
TRBJ2-7 TRBD1 TRBV4-1 TGCGCCAGCAGCCAAGTGGCAGGGGGCTTGGGATACGAGCAGTACTTC CASSQVAGGLGYEQYF
TRBJ1-5 TRBD1 TRBV6-1 TGTGCCAGCAGGACAGGGGGAAGGAACAATCAGCCCCAGCATTTT CASRTGGRNNQPQHF
TRBJ2-3 TRBD2 TRBV30 TGTGCCTGGAAGACTAGCGGCACAGATACGCAGTATTTT CAWKTSGTDTQYF
TRBJ2-7 . TRBV4-2 TGTGCCAGCAGCCCCCAAGGGGGCGGGGACGCCTACGAGCAGTACTTC CASSPQGGGDAYEQYF
TRBJ1-3 TRBD1 TRBV5-1 TGCGCCAGCAGCTTCACCCCCCGAAGGGGGCCCGGAAACACCATATATTTT CASSFTPRRGPGNTIYF
TRBJ1-1 TRBD1 TRBV29-1 TGCAGCGGGGGGATGACAGGGGGAAGCACTGAAGCTTTCTTT CSGGMTGGSTEAFF
TRBJ2-7 TRBD2 TRBV5-1 TGCGCCAGCAGCCCGCGACTAGCGGGAGGCGGGGGGCAGTACTTC CASSPRLAGGGGQYF
TRBJ1-2 . TRBV5-4 TGTGCCAGCAGCTCGAACCCGACAGGCAGAGGGGGTGGCTACACCTTC CASSSNPTGRGGGYTF
TRBJ2-5 TRBD2 TRBV4-1 TGCGCCAGCAGTTTGGCTAGCGGGGGATCCGCGGAGACCCAGTACTTC CASSLASGGSAETQYF
TRBJ1-2 TRBD1 TRBV5-4 TGTGCCAGCAGCGTAGCTTCGACAGGGGACGGTGGCTACACCTTC CASSVASTGDGGYTF
TRBJ1-2 TRBD1 TRBV6-6 TGTGCCAGCAGTCCGCGGACAGGGGATGGCTACACCTTC CASSPRTGDGYTF
TRBJ2-1 . TRBV29-1 TGCAGCGTCCGCGGGTTCGCGGGACAGAGCTACAATGAGCAGTTCTTC CSVRGFAGQSYNEQFF
TRBJ1-4 . TRBV4-1 TGCGCCAGCAGCCAAGATCGTAGGGGAAAACTGTTTTTT CASSQDRRGKLFF
TRBJ2-1 . TRBV30 TGTGCCTGGAGTATGGGTGGGCCACGCTACAATGAGCAGTTCTTC CAWSMGGPRYNEQFF
TRBJ1-2 . TRBV7-2 TGTGCCAGCAGCCCCGACAGACTCTCGGGCTACACCTTC CASSPDRLSGYTF
TRBJ1-4 TRBD1 TRBV6-6 TGTGCCAGCAGGAAGGACAGGGGGAGTTCTAATGAAAAACTGTTTTTT CASRKDRGSSNEKLFF
TRBJ2-7 TRBD1 TRBV6-1 TGTGCCAGCAGTGGGTACAGGGGTAGGAAGTCCTACGAGCAGTACTTC CASSGYRGRKSYEQYF
TRBJ2-2 . TRBV5-4 TGTGCCAGCAGCCTTGACACCGGGGAGCTGTTTTTT CASSLDTGELFF
TRBJ2-5 . TRBV10-3 TGTGCCATCAGCGGCCGGGCCAATGGGGGCGAGACCCAGTACTTC CAISGRANGGETQYF
TRBJ2-7 TRBD1 TRBV10-3 TGTGCCATCAGTCCCGGGACAGGGTTAGAGCAGTACTTC CAISPGTGLEQYF
TRBJ2-5 TRBD2 TRBV5-1 TGCGCCAGCAGCCCTGAATCTAGCGGAGAGACCCAGTACTTC CASSPESSGETQYF
TRBJ2-3 TRBD2 TRBV5-1 TGCGCCAGCAGGCGGACTAGCGGGGGGGGCCCAGATACGCAGTATTTT CASRRTSGGGPDTQYF
TRBJ1-1 . TRBV5-1 TGCGCCAGCAGACTACTCGGGGGGGACACTGAAGCTTTCTTT CASRLLGGDTEAFF
TRBJ2-5 TRBD2 TRBV10-1 TGCGCCAGCAGTGAGTCGACATGGTTACGGGGGCCTAGCGGGAGACAGGAGACCCAGTACTTC CASSESTWLRGPSGRQETQYF
TRBJ1-1 . TRBV30 TGTGCCGGACACGACGGGGCTTTCTTT CAGHDGAFF
TRBJ1-1 . TRBV11-3 TGTGCCAGCAGCTTAGAACCCGGGGGAAGGACTGAAGCTTTCTTT CASSLEPGGRTEAFF
TRBJ1-2 . TRBV2 TGTGCCAGCACCGAAGGGGCATCTGGCTACACCTTC CASTEGASGYTF
TRBJ1-1 . TRBV18 TGTGCCAGCTCACCGGGCAGGGCGAACACTGAAGCTTTCTTT CASSPGRANTEAFF
TRBJ2-7 . TRBV4-2 TGTGCCAGCAGCCAAGATCTCCGAACTGAGCAGTACTTC CASSQDLRTEQYF
TRBJ2-7 TRBD1 TRBV4-1 TGCGCCAGCAGCCCGCGACAGGGGACCTACGAGCAGTACTTC CASSPRQGTYEQYF
TRBJ2-5 TRBD2 TRBV7-8 TGTGCCAGCAGCCTTACCCCGGTTCTACTAGCGGCTCGCCAAGAGACCCAGTACTTC CASSLTPVLLAARQETQYF
TRBJ1-5 . TRBV19 TGTGCCAGTAGTCCCCCCGGGAGCAATCAGCCCCAGCATTTT CASSPPGSNQPQHF